A single T cell receptor beta chain is shown here with its context. The antigen this receptor binds is unknown. No per-base quality is available; no much larger clone lies one base away. Per the publication, the time point label means: about 28 days (+/-7) after the second vaccine dose. AZD1222 recipients with second doses at about 4 weeks or about 12 weeks were pooled, because spike-specific TCR depth and breadth did not differ between schedules. Vaccinee samples came from UK trials COV001 and COV002, including a single-blind randomized controlled phase 2/3 trial of AZD1222 (ChAdOx1 nCoV-19) in healthy adults. For TCRbeta chain sequencing, PBMC samples from trial participants were taken at day 0 and at day 28 after the second dose. This sample stems from a study of T cell responses to AZD1222 COVID-19 vaccine (TCRdb year 2021). Regarding the complete study: A total of 230 to 250 trial participants underwent TCR sequencing, of whom 207 received two doses of AZD1222 and 26 received two doses of the MenACWY control vaccine. Trial participants were enrolled by age into 18-55, 56-69 and 70-plus year subgroups, with approximately 150, 28 and 58 TCR-sequenced participants respectively.

The CDR3 holds 14 amino acids from the cysteine to the phenylalanine. The read is trimmed to its CDR3 DNA, 42 bases read in frame from base 1. Taken from the germline V gene (reference sequence), the CDR1 and CDR2 loops are GTSNPN and SVGIG. The V end loses 4 bases and the J end loses 2 bases, and a stretch of 14 bases separates them. The CDR3 regions of human TCRbeta chains were subjected to immunosequencing. For the original study's pipeline: Repertoire TCRs were checked for matches against a reference library of SARS-CoV-2-specific TCRs that had been generated using the MIRA antigen-specificity platform. Breadth was defined as the fraction of unique TCRs that were SARS-CoV-2-associated. Depth was defined as the fraction of total T cells that were SARS-CoV-2-associated. Using the MIRA data, every spike-specific TCR was mapped to the spike region that the TCR reacted to and assigned to either a CD4 or a CD8 class. Log10-transformed breadth and depth values were compared by one-way ANOVA with Sidak's multiple comparisons tests. TCRdb holds this immuneACCESS table with in-frame rearrangements only. Some clones are missing; in checked studies, unresolved V genes explain under half, and the rest has no known cause. For V, J and clone size, that table is used; D and trimming come from the DNA. The sample contains roughly 140,000 clones, 90% of them found a single time. The ten largest clones add up to 3.2% of the sample.

On the study overall, not on this receptor specifically: No day 14 peak-response samples were available, so repertoires were characterized only after the peak T cell response. Most participants were white British and females outnumbered males, and the authors suggested that clonal diversity may have been underestimated. The vaccine-associated CD4 TCRs covered the entire spike protein, and the dominant responses fell in regions 160-218 and 743-854. Nearly half of unique spike-specific TCRs reportedly recognized epitopes outside regions mutated in the B.1.351 and B.1.1.7 variants. The 56-69-year group was small, and its depth increase did not reach significance, likely because of low power. After two AZD1222 doses, spike-specific TCR breadth and depth were significantly higher than at day 0 and than in MenACWY recipients. Conclusions about previously exposed vaccinees are limited because only six or seven AZD1222 recipients were SARS-CoV-2 seropositive at baseline.

The sample was peripheral blood, taken 28 days after the second AZD1222 dose. This receptor chain uses TRBV30 and TRBJ1-2; a tentative D call is TRBD1 (6 bases match). This clonotype originated in an adult who received the AZD1222 COVID-19 vaccine. CDR3 loop: CAWMPWTENYGYTF. The sequence in DNA is TGTGCCTGGATGCCTTGGACAGAGAACTATGGCTACACCTTC.